The sequence of this T cell receptor (beta chain) was determined in a study of T cell repertoires in cytomegalovirus infection. TCRdb fed the reads into MiXCR, producing one record per CDR3 protein. The repertoire includes about half a million distinct CDR3 sequences, under 55% of them detected once, and around two fifths sits in the top ten. The germline V gene encodes CDR1 SEHNR and CDR2 FQNEAQ (reference sequence). Trimming removed 4 bases at V and 1 base at J, with 15 bases between. CDR3 size: 16 residues. Points on this clonotype: Its antigen is still unknown.

Specimen: cultured PBMCs, collected from culture after CMV antigen stimulation. This TCR was recovered from a human donor in good health (CMV status not recorded). Some clones in this sample may be carry-over from other donors' samples. The rearrangement joins TRBV7-9 to TRBJ2-3; TRBD2 might be the D (5 bases). The CDR3 DNA reads TGTGCCAGCAGCTCCAACGAGGGCAGGCGCACAGATACGCAGTATTTT. This gives the protein CASSSNEGRRTDTQYF.